The clone carrying this T cell receptor (beta chain) has more than one count but fewer than ten. Its matching antigen is unknown. Reverse transcription of all isolated RNA meant that expressed TCRB transcripts were sequenced. The assay was immunoSEQ multiplex PCR, and TCRdb's table has in-frame clones only and misses some. The table has about 160,000 clones, approximately 7.8% seen once. This sample was included in a study of beta chain features in type 1 diabetes. Study-level findings and limits: Shortening of TCRB CDR3s, moderate but significant, appeared in all four CD4+ subsets of Type 1 diabetes patients.

Trimming took 1 base from V and 4 from J; bases not matched to a gene: 3. CDR3 size: 14 residues. Germline V gives CDR1 SGDLS, CDR2 YYNGEE. The V gene is TRBV9, the J gene TRBJ1-1; 8 positions agree with TRBD1. Sequencing used central memory CD4+ T cells from blood. This receptor was identified in a woman between 40 and 50 years old with type 1 diabetes. DNA of the CDR3: TGTGCCAGCAGCGTACAGGGGGCGCTCACTGAAGCTTTCTTT. It codes for CASSVQGALTEAFF.